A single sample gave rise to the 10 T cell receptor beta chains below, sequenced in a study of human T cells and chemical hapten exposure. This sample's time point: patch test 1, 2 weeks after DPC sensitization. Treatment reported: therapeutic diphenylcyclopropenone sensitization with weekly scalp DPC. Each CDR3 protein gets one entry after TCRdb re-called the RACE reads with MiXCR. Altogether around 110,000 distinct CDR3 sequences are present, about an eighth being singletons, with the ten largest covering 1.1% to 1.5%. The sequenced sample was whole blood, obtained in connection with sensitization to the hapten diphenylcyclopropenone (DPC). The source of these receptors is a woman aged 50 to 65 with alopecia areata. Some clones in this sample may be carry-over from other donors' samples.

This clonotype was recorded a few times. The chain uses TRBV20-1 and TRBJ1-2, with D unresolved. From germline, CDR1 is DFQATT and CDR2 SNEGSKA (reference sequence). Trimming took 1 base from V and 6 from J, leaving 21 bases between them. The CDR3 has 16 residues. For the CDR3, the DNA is TGCAGTGCTAGAGCCAGGACTTTCCTGGCGAGCGATGGCTACACCTTC. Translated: CSARARTFLASDGYTF.

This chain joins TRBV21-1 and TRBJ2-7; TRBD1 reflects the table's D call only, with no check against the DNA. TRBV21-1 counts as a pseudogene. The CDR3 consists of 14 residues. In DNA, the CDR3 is TGTGCCAGCAGCCGCGGCCCAGCCCCGTACGAGCAGTACTTC. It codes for CASSRGPAPYEQYF.

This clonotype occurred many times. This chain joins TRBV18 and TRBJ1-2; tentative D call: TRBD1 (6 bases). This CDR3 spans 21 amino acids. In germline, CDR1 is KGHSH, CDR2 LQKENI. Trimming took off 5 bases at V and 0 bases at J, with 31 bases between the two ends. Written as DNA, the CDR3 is TGTGCCAGCTCAAACCACGTATATGGGGGGCCAGAGCGAGAAACTAACTATGGCTACACCTTC. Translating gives CASSNHVYGGPERETNYGYTF.

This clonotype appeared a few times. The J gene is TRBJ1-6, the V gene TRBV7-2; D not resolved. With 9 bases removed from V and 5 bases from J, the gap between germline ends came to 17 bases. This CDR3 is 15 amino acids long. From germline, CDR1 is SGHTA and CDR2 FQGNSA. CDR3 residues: CASTFGVTNNSPLHF. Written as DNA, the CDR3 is TGTGCCAGTACATTCGGGGTAACGAATAATTCACCCCTCCACTTT. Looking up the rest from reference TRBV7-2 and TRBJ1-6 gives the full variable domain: GAGVSQSPSNKVTEKGKDVELRCDPISGHTALYWYRQSLGQGLEFLIYFQGNSAPDKSGLPSDRFSAERTGGSVSTLTIQRTQQEDSAVYLCASTFGVTNNSPLHFGNGTRLTVT.

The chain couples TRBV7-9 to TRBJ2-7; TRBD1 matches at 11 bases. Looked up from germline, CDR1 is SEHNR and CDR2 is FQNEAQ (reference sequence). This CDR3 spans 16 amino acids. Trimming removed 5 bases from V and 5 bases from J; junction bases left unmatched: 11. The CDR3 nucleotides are TGTGCCAGCAGCGCCCGAACCGGGACAGGGGGAAACGAGCAGTACTTC. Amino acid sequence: CASSARTGTGGNEQYF.

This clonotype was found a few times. CDR3: CASRSWDREGNSPLHF. CDR3 coding DNA: TGTGCCAGTAGGAGCTGGGACAGGGAGGGAAATTCACCCCTCCACTTT. The chain joins TRBV19 to TRBJ1-6; 9 nucleotides match TRBD1. Germline V gives CDR1 LNHDA, CDR2 SQIVND (reference sequence). The junction had 10 bases not matched to a gene; V was cut back by 6 bases and J by 7 bases. The CDR3 is made up of 16 amino acids.

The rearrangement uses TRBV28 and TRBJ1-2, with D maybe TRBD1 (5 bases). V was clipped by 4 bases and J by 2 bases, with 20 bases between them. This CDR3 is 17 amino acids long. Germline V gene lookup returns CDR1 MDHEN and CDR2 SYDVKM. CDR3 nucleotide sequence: TGTGCCAGCAGTTCTCACTCCACCGGGACTGCAAACTATGGCTACACCTTC. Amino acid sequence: CASSSHSTGTANYGYTF.

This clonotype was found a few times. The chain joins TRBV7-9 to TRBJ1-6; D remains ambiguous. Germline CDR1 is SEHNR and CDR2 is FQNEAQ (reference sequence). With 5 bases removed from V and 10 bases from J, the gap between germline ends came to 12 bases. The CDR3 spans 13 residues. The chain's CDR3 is CASSPPVTSPLHF. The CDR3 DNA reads TGTGCCAGCAGCCCCCCGGTTACATCACCCCTCCACTTT.

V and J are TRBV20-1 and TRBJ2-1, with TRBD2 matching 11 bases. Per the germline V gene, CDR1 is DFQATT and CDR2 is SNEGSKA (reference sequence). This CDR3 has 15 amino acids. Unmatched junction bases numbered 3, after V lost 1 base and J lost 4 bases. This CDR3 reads CSARAGTSGYNEQFF. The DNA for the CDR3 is TGCAGTGCTAGAGCCGGGACTAGCGGTTACAATGAGCAGTTCTTC.

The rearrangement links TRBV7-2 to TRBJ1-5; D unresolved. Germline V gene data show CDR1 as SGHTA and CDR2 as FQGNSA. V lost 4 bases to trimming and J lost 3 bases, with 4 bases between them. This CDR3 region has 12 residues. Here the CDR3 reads CASSYPNQPQHF. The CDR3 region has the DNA TGTGCCAGCAGCTACCCCAATCAGCCCCAGCATTTT.